This T cell receptor (beta chain) comes out of a study of CD8+CD57+ T cells in acquired aplastic anemia. On the study more broadly: Sorted cells (CD4+ and CD8+) yielded DNA amounts that averaged approximately 3.2 ug.

This CDR3 comprises 13 residues. Per germline, CDR1 SEHNR and CDR2 FQNEAQ (reference sequence). On this clonotype: Its antigen is currently unknown. The junction departs from the called germline gene at one end, perhaps through a read error.

Study-level points and caveats: Common to patients and controls were approximately 30 CD8+ CDR3 sequences.

The use of genomic DNA as template underpinned the TCR beta VDJ and CDR3 profiling. One entry per CDR3 protein, called by TCRdb with MiXCR from the reads. The sample contains 400,000 to 500,000 distinct CDR3 sequences, 55% to 75% of which appear only once. The chain couples TRBV7-9 to TRBJ2-7; D is uncertain. The sequenced sample consisted of sorted CD4+, CD8+, or CD8+CD57+ T cells (not recorded which) from PBMCs. The TCR was taken from a human donor in good health, serving as a control. This chain's CDR3 is CATSRDSDHQQYF. Here the CDR3 DNA reads TGTGCCACCAGCAGAGATTCCGACCACCAGCAGTACTTC.